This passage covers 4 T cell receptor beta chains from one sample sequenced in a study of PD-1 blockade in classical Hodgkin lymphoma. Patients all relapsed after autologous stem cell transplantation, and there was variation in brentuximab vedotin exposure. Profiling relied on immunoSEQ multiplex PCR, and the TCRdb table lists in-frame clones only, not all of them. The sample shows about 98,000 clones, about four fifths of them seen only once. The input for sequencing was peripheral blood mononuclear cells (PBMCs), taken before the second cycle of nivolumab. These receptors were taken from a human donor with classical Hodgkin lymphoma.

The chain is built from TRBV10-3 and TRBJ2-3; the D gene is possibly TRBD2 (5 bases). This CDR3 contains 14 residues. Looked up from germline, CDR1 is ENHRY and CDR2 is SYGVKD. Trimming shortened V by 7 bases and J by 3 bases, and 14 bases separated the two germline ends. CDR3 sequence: CAINDGLGTDTQYF. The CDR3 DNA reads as TGTGCCATCAACGACGGACTGGGTACAGATACGCAGTATTTT.

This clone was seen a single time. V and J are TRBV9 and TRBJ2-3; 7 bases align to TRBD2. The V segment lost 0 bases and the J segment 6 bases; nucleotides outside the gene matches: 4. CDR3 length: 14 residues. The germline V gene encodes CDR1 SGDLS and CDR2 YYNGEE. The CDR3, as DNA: TGTGCCAGCAGCGTAGGAGCGGGGCGCGATACGCAGTATTTT. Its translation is CASSVGAGRDTQYF.

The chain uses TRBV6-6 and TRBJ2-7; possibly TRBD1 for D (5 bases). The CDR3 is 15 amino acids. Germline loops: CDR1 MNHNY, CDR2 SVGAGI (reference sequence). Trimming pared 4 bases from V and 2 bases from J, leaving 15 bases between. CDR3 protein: CASSSPDRNPYEQYF. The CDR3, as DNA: TGTGCCAGCAGTTCCCCCGACAGAAACCCCTACGAGCAGTACTTC.

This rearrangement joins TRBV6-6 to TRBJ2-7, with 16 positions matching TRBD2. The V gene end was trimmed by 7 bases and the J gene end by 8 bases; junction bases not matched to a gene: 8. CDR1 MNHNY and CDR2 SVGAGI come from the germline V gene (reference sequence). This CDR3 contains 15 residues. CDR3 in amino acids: CASTLGTSGGGKQYF. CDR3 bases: TGTGCCAGCACCCTCGGGACTAGCGGGGGGGGAAAGCAGTACTTC.